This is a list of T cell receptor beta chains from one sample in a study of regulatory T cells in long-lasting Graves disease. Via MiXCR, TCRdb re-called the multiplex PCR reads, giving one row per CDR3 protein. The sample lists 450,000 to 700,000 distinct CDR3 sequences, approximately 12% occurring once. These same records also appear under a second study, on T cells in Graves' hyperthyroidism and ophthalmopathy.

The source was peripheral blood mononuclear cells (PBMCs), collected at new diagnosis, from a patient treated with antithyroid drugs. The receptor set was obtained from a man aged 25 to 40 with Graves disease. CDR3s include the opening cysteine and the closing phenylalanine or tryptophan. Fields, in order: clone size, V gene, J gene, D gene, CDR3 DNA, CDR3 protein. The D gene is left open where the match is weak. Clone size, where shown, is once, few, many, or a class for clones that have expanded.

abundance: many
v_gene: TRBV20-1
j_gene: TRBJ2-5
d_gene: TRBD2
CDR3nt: TGCAGTGCTGAAGGACTAGGGGTAAAGACCCAGTACTTC
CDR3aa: CSAEGLGVKTQYF

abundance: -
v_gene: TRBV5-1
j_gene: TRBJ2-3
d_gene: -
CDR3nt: TGCGCCAGCAGCTTTAATCCGGGGTCCACAGATACGCAGTATTTT
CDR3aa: CASSFNPGSTDTQYF

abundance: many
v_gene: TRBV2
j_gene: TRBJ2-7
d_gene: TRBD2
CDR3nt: TGTGCCAGCAAGGGACTAGCGGGCCTGGGAACGGATGAGCAGTACTTC
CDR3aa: CASKGLAGLGTDEQYF

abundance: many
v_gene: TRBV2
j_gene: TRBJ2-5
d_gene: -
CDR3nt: TGTGCCAGCAGTGAAACCGGGACGCAAGAGACCCAGTACTTC
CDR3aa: CASSETGTQETQYF

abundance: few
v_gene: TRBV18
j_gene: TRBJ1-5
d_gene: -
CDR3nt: TGTGCCAGCTCACCACCATTCGCCGCAGGGTCGGGCAATCAGCCCCAGCATTTT
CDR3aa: CASSPPFAAGSGNQPQHF

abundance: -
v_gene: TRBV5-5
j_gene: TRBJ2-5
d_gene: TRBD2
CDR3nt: TGTGCCAGCAGCCCCGGAGAGGCTAGCGGGAGTTTTCAAGAGACCCAGTACTTC
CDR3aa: CASSPGEASGSFQETQYF

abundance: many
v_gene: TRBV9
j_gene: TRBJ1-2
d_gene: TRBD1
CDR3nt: TGTGCCAGCAGTCCCAGCGGGACAGGGGCGCGGAACTATGGCTACACCTTC
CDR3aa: CASSPSGTGARNYGYTF

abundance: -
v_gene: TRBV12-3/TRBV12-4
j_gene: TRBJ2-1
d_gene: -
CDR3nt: TGTGCCAGCAGTTTAGGGCTAACTTACAATGAGCAGTTCTTC
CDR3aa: CASSLGLTYNEQFF

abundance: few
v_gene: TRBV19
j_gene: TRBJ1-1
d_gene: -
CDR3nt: TGTGCCAGTAGTATAGGACTCGAGGACACTGAAGCTTTCTTT
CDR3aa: CASSIGLEDTEAFF

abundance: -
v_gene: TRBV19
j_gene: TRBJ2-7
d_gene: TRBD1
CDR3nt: TGTGCCAGTAGTATAGTATTTGGACAGGCTTACTCCTACGAGCAGTACTTC
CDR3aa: CASSIVFGQAYSYEQYF

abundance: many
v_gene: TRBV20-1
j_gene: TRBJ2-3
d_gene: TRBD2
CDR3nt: TGCAGTGCTAGAGATCTCACGGGAGGAGATACGCAGTATTTT
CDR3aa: CSARDLTGGDTQYF

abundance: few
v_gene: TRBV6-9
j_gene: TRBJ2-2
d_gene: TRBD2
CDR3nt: TGTGCCAGCAGTTACGGGAGGAGGAACACCGGGGAGCTGTTTTTT
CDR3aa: CASSYGRRNTGELFF

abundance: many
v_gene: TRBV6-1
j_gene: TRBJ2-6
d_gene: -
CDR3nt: TGTGCCAGCAGCCCCAGGGCGGCTGGGGCCAACGTCCTGACTTTC
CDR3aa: CASSPRAAGANVLTF

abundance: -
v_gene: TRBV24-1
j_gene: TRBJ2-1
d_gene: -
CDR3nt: TGTGCCACCAGTGAGCCGCGGGATGGCTCCTACAATGAGCAGTTCTTC
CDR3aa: CATSEPRDGSYNEQFF

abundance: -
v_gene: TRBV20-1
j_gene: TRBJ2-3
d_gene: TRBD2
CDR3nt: TGCAGTGCTGCCCGGACTAGCATCAACACAGATACGCAGTATTTT
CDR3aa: CSAARTSINTDTQYF

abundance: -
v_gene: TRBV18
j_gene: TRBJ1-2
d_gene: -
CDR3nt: TGTGCCAGCTCTCAAGACGAGCTCTATGGCTACACCTTC
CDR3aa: CASSQDELYGYTF

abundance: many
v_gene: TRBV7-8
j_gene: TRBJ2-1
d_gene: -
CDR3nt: TGTGCCAGCAGCTTGGGGGAGGAGTACGGGCAGCTCTTC
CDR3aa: CASSLGEEYGQLF

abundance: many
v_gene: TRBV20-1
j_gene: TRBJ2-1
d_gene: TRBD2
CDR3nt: TGCAGTGCTAGAGCCCGACTAGCGGGAGGTTATAATGAGCAGTTCTTC
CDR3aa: CSARARLAGGYNEQFF

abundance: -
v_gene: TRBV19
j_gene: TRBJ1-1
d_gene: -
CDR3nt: TGTGCCAGTAGTATAGATCTACAGAACACTGAAGCTTTCTTT
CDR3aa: CASSIDLQNTEAFF

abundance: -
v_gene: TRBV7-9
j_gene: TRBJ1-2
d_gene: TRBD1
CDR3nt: TGTGCCAGCAGTTTGGACAGGGGGCGAATTAATTGGGGCTACACCTTC
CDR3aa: CASSLDRGRINWGYTF

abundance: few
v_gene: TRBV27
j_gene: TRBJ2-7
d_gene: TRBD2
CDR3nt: TGTGCCAGCAGCAAACCCTACAGAGCCGGACTAGCGGAATACGAGCAGTACTTC
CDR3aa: CASSKPYRAGLAEYEQYF

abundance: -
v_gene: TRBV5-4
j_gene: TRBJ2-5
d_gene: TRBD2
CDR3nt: TGTGCCAGCAGCCCCGACGGACTAGCGGGAGGACAAGAGACCCAGTACTTC
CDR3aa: CASSPDGLAGGQETQYF

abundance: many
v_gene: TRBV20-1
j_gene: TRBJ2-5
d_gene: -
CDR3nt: TGCAGTGGGGGTGATGGGGAGACGGAGACCCAGTACTTC
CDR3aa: CSGGDGETETQYF

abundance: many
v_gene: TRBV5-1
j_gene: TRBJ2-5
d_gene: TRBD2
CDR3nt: TGCGCCAGCAGCCTCACTGGACTAGCGGGAGATCGAGAGACCCAGTACTTC
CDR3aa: CASSLTGLAGDRETQYF

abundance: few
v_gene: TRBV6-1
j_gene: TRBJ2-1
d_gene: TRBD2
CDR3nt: TGTGCCACCCGGGGACTAGCGGGAGGGTTATCCTACAATGAGCAGTTCTTC
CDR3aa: CATRGLAGGLSYNEQFF

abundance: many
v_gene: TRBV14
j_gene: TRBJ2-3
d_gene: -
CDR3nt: TGTGCCAGCAGCCAAGATGCGGACCTCACAGATACGCAGTATTTT
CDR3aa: CASSQDADLTDTQYF

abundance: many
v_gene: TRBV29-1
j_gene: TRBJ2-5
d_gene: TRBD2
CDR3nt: TGCAGCGGTAGACTAGCGGGAGGGTTAGAGACCCAGTACTTC
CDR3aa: CSGRLAGGLETQYF

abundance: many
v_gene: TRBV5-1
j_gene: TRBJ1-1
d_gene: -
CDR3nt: TGCGCCAGCAGCCCGGAGTACATGAACACTGAAGCTTTCTTT
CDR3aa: CASSPEYMNTEAFF

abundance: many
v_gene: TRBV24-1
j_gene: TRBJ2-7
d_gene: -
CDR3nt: TGTGCCACCAGTGACGGGGAAAAGTACGAGCAGTACTTC
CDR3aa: CATSDGEKYEQYF

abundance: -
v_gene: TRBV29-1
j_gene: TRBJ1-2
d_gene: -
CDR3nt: TGCAGCGCTCCTCACGTTCAGGGGAACTATGGCTACACCTTC
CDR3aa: CSAPHVQGNYGYTF

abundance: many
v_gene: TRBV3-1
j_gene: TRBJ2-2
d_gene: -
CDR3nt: TGTGCCAGCAGCCACAGTGGGGCCGGGGAGCTGTTTTTT
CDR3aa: CASSHSGAGELFF

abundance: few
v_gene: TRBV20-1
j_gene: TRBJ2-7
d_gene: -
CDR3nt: TGCAGTGCGAGGGGGAGGGTTTTCGGGCAGTACTTC
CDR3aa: CSARGRVFGQYF

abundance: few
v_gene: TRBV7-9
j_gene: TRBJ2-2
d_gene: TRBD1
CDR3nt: TGTGCCAGCAGCGCTAGACAGGGAACCGGGGAGCTGTTTTTT
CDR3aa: CASSARQGTGELFF

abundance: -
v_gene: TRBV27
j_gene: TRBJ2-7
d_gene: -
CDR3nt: TGTGCCAGCACCTCGTCCTTGGGGGGCGGCTACGAGCAGTACTTC
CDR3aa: CASTSSLGGGYEQYF

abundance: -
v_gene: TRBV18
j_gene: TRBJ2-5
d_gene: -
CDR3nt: TGTGCCAGCTCACCAACAAGGTGGGGAGAGACCCAGTACTTC
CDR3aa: CASSPTRWGETQYF

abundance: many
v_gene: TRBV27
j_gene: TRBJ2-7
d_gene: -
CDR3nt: TGTGCCAGCAGACTACAGGTAACCTACGAGCAGTACTTC
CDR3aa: CASRLQVTYEQYF

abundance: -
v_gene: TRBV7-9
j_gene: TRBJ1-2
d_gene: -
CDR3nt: TGTGCCAGCAGCGGGACGGCTTCTTATGGCTACACCTTC
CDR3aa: CASSGTASYGYTF

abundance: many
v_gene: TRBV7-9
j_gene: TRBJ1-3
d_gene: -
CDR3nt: TGTGCCAGCAGCATCCAGACACTCCGGGCTGGAAACACCATATATTTT
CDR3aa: CASSIQTLRAGNTIYF

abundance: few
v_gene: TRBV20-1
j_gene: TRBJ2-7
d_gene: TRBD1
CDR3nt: TGCAGCCTGAGACAGGGCACCTACGAGCAGTACTTC
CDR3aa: CSLRQGTYEQYF

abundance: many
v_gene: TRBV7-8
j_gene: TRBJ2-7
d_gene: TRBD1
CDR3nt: TGTGCCAGCAGCCTAGGACAGGGGCTCACCTACGAGCAGTACTTC
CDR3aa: CASSLGQGLTYEQYF

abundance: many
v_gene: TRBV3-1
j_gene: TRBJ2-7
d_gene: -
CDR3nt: TGTGCCAGCAGCCAAGACGTGAGCGAGCAGTACTTC
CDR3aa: CASSQDVSEQYF

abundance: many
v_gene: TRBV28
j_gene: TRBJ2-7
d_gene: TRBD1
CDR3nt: TGTGCCAGCAGTACCCTCGGGACAGCCAGTGACTCCGTCTCGGCCGAGCAGTACTTC
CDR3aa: CASSTLGTASDSVSAEQYF

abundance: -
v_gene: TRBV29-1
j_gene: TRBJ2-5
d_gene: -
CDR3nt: TGCAGCGTTGAAGAAGGAGTAGGTACGGTAACCCAGTACTTC
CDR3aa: CSVEEGVGTVTQYF

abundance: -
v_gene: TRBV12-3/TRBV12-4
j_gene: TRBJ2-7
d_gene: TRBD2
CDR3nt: TGTGCCAGCAGGACCGGGACTAGCGGGAGGAGGAGAGAGCAGTACTTC
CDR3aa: CASRTGTSGRRREQYF

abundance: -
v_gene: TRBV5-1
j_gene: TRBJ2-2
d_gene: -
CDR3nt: TGCGCCAGCAGCTATAGCGGACTCAACACCGGGGAGCTGTTTTTT
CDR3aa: CASSYSGLNTGELFF

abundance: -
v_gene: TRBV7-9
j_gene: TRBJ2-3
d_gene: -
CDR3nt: TGTGCCAGCAGCTCCCGGATGGTCAGGGATACGCAGTATTTT
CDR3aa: CASSSRMVRDTQYF

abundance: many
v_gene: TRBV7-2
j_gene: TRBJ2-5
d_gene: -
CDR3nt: TGTGCCAGCAGCTTAAGCAGGGGGGATTGGGAGACCCAGTACTTC
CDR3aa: CASSLSRGDWETQYF